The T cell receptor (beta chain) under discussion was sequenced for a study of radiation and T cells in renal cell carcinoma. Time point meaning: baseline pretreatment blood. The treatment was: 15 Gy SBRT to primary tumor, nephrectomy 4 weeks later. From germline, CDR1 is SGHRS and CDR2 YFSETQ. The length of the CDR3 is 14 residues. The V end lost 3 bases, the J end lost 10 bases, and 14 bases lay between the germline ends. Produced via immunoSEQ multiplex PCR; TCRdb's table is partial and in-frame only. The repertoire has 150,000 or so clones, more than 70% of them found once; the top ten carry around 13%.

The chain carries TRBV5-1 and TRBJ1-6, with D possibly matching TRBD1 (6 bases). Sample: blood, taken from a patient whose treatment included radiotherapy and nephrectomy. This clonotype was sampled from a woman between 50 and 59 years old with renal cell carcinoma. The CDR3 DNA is TGCGCCAGCAGCTGGGGGCAGAAGGAATCACCCCTCCACTTT. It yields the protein CASSWGQKESPLHF.